This T cell receptor (beta chain) was identified during a study of blood T cell repertoires in COVID-19 (TCRdb year 2020). For the wider study: Samples from collaborators originated in the United States, Italy and Spain and spanned both the acute and convalescent phases of COVID-19. The prospective study material was composed of cDNA or gDNA derived from T cells, B-cell-depleted T cells, or PBMCs. Deeply sampled blood TCRbeta repertoires from subjects exposed to, actively infected with, or recovered from COVID-19 were included in the dataset. The repertoires were made available in a free public database intended to serve as a resource for research on the immune response to SARS-CoV-2. Samples came from the ongoing ImmuneRACE study (first 160 participants) plus 1,254 subjects from 6 global collaborators. The sample metadata nearly always contained a de-identified subject ID, COVID-19 status, age in years and sex. Where HLA class I and class II types were available, the types were taken from metadata supplied by the sample provider, not from assay-based typing.

Study-wide findings and limitations: The quantity of clinical and demographic metadata differed by source and by participant and was supplied without curation.

TCRbeta CDR3 regions were amplified from genomic DNA using the immunoSEQ Assay, a bias-controlled multiplex PCR. Per the authors' processing: The number of nucleated cells in each sample was estimated by amplification of reference gene primers within the assay. Sequence reads were collapsed and filtered to measure the absolute abundance of every unique TCRbeta CDR3 rearrangement. For each sample, productive Simpson clonality was calculated as the square root of Simpson's diversity index across productive rearrangements. TCRdb mirrors the immuneACCESS table, restricted to in-frame sequences. Some clones are absent from its copies; in checked studies, under half trace to an unresolved V gene, and the reason for the others is unknown. V and J calls and clone size come straight from that table; D and trimming were deduced from the DNA. This sample lists about 290,000 clones; roughly 90% were detected once. Around 10% of the sample rests with the top ten.

CDR1 and CDR2 are drawn from the germline V gene: MNHEY, SVGAGI. A distance of 12 bases separates the germline ends of V and J, which lose 7 bases and 5 bases respectively. The CDR3 has 14 amino acids, counting the end cysteine and phenylalanine. CDR3 DNA is the only sequence kept; it has 42 bases, read in frame from the first base. One collaborating source in Seattle enrolled patients during active infection and followed them longitudinally through the course of disease. Collaborating institutions collected whole blood in K2EDTA tubes following their own protocols. Collaborator samples were shipped for TCRbeta analysis as frozen whole blood, isolated PBMCs, or DNA extracted from either sample type. For this clone: Its specific antigen is unknown. It has no much larger one-base neighbor in the sample; base qualities were not kept.

Input material: peripheral blood. The receptor was derived from a woman aged 30 to 39 with COVID-19, enrolled during active disease. The V and J genes are TRBV6-5 and TRBJ1-6; confidence is insufficient to name the D gene. The DNA sequence is given as TGTGCCAGCAAGGAGAGGCCAGATAATTCACCCCTCCACTTT. Its translation reads: CASKERPDNSPLHF.